The rows below give T cell receptor beta chains drawn from one sample of a study of response to subunit inactivated influenza vaccine. One entry per CDR3 protein, called by TCRdb with MiXCR from the RT-PCR reads. The data hold about 830,000 distinct CDR3 sequences, with 18% observed a single time. This sample comprised PBMCs from blood, obtained more than 4 days after vaccination. Every receptor here comes from a man aged 50 or older who received an inactivated influenza vaccine. CDR3s include the opening cysteine and the closing phenylalanine or tryptophan. The order of the fields is D gene, J gene, clone size, V gene, CDR3 DNA, CDR3 protein. The D gene is left open where the match is weak. Clone size, where shown, is once, few, many, or a class for clones that have expanded.

- TRBJ2-1 many TRBV29-1 TGCAGCGTTGCTATGGATTCAGGGAATGAGCAGTTCTTC CSVAMDSGNEQFF
TRBD2 TRBJ2-3 few TRBV5-1 TGCGCCATCCGGACTAGCGGGGACACGCAGTATTTT CAIRTSGDTQYF
- TRBJ2-5 - TRBV20-1 TGCAGTGCTAGAGATTCGACATGGTTTGAGACCCAGTACTTC CSARDSTWFETQYF
- TRBJ2-5 - TRBV6-1 TGTGCCAGCAGTGATAAGTACCAAGAGACCCAGTACTTC CASSDKYQETQYF
TRBD1 TRBJ2-1 many TRBV24-1 TGTGCCACCAGTGACCACGGACAGGGCCCCTACAATGAGCAGTTCTTC CATSDHGQGPYNEQFF
TRBD1 TRBJ2-2 - TRBV4-1 TGCGCCAGCAGCCAACGGGACAGGAGCACCGGGGAGCTGTTTTTT CASSQRDRSTGELFF
- TRBJ1-6 few TRBV11-2 TGTGCCAGCAGCGTAACGGGAAGCAAGGGGCGAAAACTCCACTTT CASSVTGSKGRKLHF
- TRBJ2-7 many TRBV12-3/TRBV12-4 TGTGCCAGCAGTTTAGACGGGGGAAAAACGCTCGAGCAGTACTTC CASSLDGGKTLEQYF
- TRBJ2-5 - TRBV24-1 TGTGCCACCAGTGATTTCCAAAGCTGGGGGGAGACCCAGTACTTC CATSDFQSWGETQYF
TRBD2 TRBJ2-1 few TRBV4-2 TGTGCCAGCAGCCAAGAAGGAACTAGCGGGTCCAATGAGCAGTTCTTC CASSQEGTSGSNEQFF
TRBD2 TRBJ2-1 few TRBV2 TGTGCCAGCAGTGAAGGCCTAGCGGGATTTGAGCAGTTCTTC CASSEGLAGFEQFF
TRBD2 TRBJ2-1 - TRBV4-2 TGTGCCAGCAGCCAAGATCGGGGGGGATCCTACAATGAGCAGTTCTTC CASSQDRGGSYNEQFF
TRBD1 TRBJ2-7 many TRBV7-9 TGTGCCAGCAGCTTGGGACAGGGGGTCGAGCAGTACTTC CASSLGQGVEQYF
TRBD2 TRBJ2-1 many TRBV12-3/TRBV12-4 TGTGCCAGCAGTTTGGCGGGGGGGGAATACAATGAGCAGTTCTTC CASSLAGGEYNEQFF
- TRBJ2-2 - TRBV20-1 TGCAGTGCTGGCGGAGCCCTGGGCACCGGGGAGCTGTTTTTT CSAGGALGTGELFF
- TRBJ2-1 many TRBV20-1 TGCAGTGCCGTCCAAACGGGGGGCGCCTACAATGAGCAGTTCTTC CSAVQTGGAYNEQFF
TRBD1 TRBJ2-7 - TRBV28 TGTGCCAGCAGTTCGATCGGACAGGGGGCATTCTACGAGCAGTACTTC CASSSIGQGAFYEQYF
- TRBJ2-1 - TRBV9 TGTGCCAGCAGCGAATACGAAAATGAGCAGTTCTTC CASSEYENEQFF
TRBD2 TRBJ2-1 - TRBV7-8 TGTGCCAGCAGCTTAGGCGTAGGCGGGAGGGCCAGAAACAATGAGCAGTTCTTC CASSLGVGGRARNNEQFF
- TRBJ2-2 - TRBV7-2 TGTGCCAGCAGCTCGATGACTACGAACACCGGGGAGCTGTTTTTT CASSSMTTNTGELFF
TRBD2 TRBJ2-5 few TRBV20-1 TGCAGTCCCCGGGGGGGGCGCGCGGGGAAAGAGACCCAGTACTTC CSPRGGRAGKETQYF
- TRBJ2-7 many TRBV12-3/TRBV12-4 TGTGCCAGCAGTTTCGTAGGCGGAGAGCAGTACTTC CASSFVGGEQYF
- TRBJ1-1 few TRBV9 TGTGCCAGCAGCGTAGGGGCAGGAGCGAACACTGAAGCTTTCTTT CASSVGAGANTEAFF
- TRBJ2-7 few TRBV20-1 TGCAGTGCTCTCAGCGGCTACGAGCAGTACTTC CSALSGYEQYF
- TRBJ2-1 few TRBV20-1 TGCAGCGTGGACTCATTTTCCAATCAGTTCTTC CSVDSFSNQFF
TRBD2 TRBJ2-6 - TRBV7-8 TGTGCCAGCAGCTTACAGCGGGGGCGCTCTGGGGCCAACGTCCTGACTTTC CASSLQRGRSGANVLTF
TRBD2 TRBJ2-1 - TRBV6-2/TRBV6-3 TGTGCCAGCAGTTACTCTAGCGGGATCAGCAATGAGCAGTTCTTC CASSYSSGISNEQFF
- TRBJ1-4 - TRBV6-6 TGTGCCAGCAGTTACGTGGTTGATGAAAAACTGTTTTTT CASSYVVDEKLFF
TRBD1 TRBJ1-4 few TRBV29-1 TGCAGCGTTTCAGGGGGTTTAAATGAAAAACTGTTTTTT CSVSGGLNEKLFF
TRBD2 TRBJ2-1 few TRBV4-1 TGCGCCAGCAGCCTAAGCGGGAACGCCTACAATGAGCAGTTCTTC CASSLSGNAYNEQFF
TRBD2 TRBJ2-1 - TRBV28 TGTGCCAGCAGTCATCGGGGGGTGTCCTCCTACAATGAGCAGTTCTTC CASSHRGVSSYNEQFF
TRBD2 TRBJ2-2 - TRBV29-1 TGCAGCGTTTACCTAGCGGGCAACACCGGGGAGCTGTTTTTT CSVYLAGNTGELFF
TRBD1 TRBJ2-3 - TRBV7-9 TGTGCCAGCAGCCCCAGGACAGGGGACGGCACAGATACGCAGTATTTT CASSPRTGDGTDTQYF
- TRBJ2-7 many TRBV7-2 TGTGCCAGCAGCTCACAGGGTGACGAGCAGTACTTC CASSSQGDEQYF
TRBD2 TRBJ2-3 - TRBV9 TGTGCCAGCAGCGTAGGGGCGCGGGGGGGCCGAAGCACAGATACGCAGTATTTT CASSVGARGGRSTDTQYF
- TRBJ2-1 few TRBV5-1 TGCGCCAGCAGCTTGGAGTCGGCAGTATCCTACAATGAGCAGTTCTTC CASSLESAVSYNEQFF
TRBD2 TRBJ2-3 many TRBV20-1 TGCAGTGCTAGACGCGGGGGGTCCACAGATACGCAGTATTTT CSARRGGSTDTQYF
- TRBJ2-1 few TRBV29-1 TGCAGCGTTGAGATTGGAGGGTGGTCCTACAATGAGCAGTTCTTC CSVEIGGWSYNEQFF
- TRBJ1-6 many TRBV7-2 TGTGCCAGCCGCCTCGGGGCAGGGAACTCACCCCTCCACTTT CASRLGAGNSPLHF
TRBD1 TRBJ1-5 - TRBV12-3/TRBV12-4 TGTGCCAGCAGTTTAGAGGGACAGGGTGGGAGTAGTCAGCCCCAGCATTTT CASSLEGQGGSSQPQHF
- TRBJ1-5 - TRBV6-2/TRBV6-3 TGTGCCAGCAGTCCACTTAACGGCCCTAGGCCCCAGCATTTT CASSPLNGPRPQHF
- TRBJ1-3 - TRBV4-1 TGCGCCAGCAGCCAAGTGCTGAGCTCTGGAAACACCATATATTTT CASSQVLSSGNTIYF
TRBD2 TRBJ2-7 - TRBV6-1 TGTGCCAGCAGCCGCGCCGGGACTAGCGGGAGGCCCCCCTCGAGGGAGCAGTACTTC CASSRAGTSGRPPSREQYF
- TRBJ1-3 - TRBV5-1 TGCGCCAGCAGCTTGGAACCGGGACACTCCTCTGGAAACACCATATATTTT CASSLEPGHSSGNTIYF
TRBD1 TRBJ2-7 - TRBV6-5 TGTGCCAGCAGTTACGCGACCGGGACAGCCTACGAGCAGTACTTC CASSYATGTAYEQYF